Detailed here is one TCR beta chain. The germline V gene has CDR1 MRHNA and CDR2 SNTAGT. There are 14 residues in the CDR3. The V end lost 3 bases, the J end lost 8 bases, and 14 bases lay between the germline ends. The sample is drawn from a study of technical replicates of blood from a handful of donors. Profiling relied on immunoSEQ multiplex PCR, and the TCRdb table lists in-frame clones only, not all of them. The sample has 84,000 or so clones; 90% to 95% are singletons. Sequences were obtained from T cells isolated from PBMCs. This sequence joins TRBV6-4 and TRBJ2-1; D is possibly TRBD2 (7 bases). The clonotype originates from a human donor in good health. CDR3 in amino acids: CASSERVGGDEQFF. The CDR3 DNA follows: TGTGCCAGCAGTGAACGCGTAGGGGGGGATGAGCAGTTCTTC.